The next 31 T cell receptor beta chains were all read from a single sample in a study of Graves' ophthalmopathy and Graves' hyperthyroidism. Using RNA transcripts, the TCR beta CDR3 regions were amplified. The first round was an RT-PCR with HTBI primers, and the second round was a multiplex PCR. TCRdb analysed the multiplex PCR reads with MiXCR anew, one entry per CDR3 protein. The sample has roughly 610,000 distinct CDR3 sequences; about a fifth are singletons. Sequencing was done on a sample of peripheral blood. Every receptor here comes from a woman younger than 35 with stable Graves' hyperthyroidism. Some clones in this sample may be carry-over from other donors' samples.

This clonotype was seen only a few times. CDR3 nucleotide sequence: TGTGCCAGCAGCTTAAGGGGGTCCTCAGTTGAAGCTTTCTTT. As protein: CASSLRGSSVEAFF. The rearrangement joins TRBV7-2 to TRBJ1-1, with D possibly TRBD1 on 6 matching bases. This CDR3 has 14 residues. Trimming removed 2 bases at V and 7 bases at J, with 14 bases between. Germline lookup yields CDR1 SGHTA and CDR2 FQGNSA.

This clonotype was seen many times. The chain combines TRBV12-3 or TRBV12-4 with TRBJ2-5, with D unclear. The V and J ends lost 3 bases and 2 bases respectively, with 7 bases between them. The CDR3 sequence is 13 residues long. CDR3 loop: CASSLRWQETQYF. The CDR3 DNA sequence: TGTGCCAGCAGTTTGCGGTGGCAAGAGACCCAGTACTTC.

This clonotype was counted at least ten times. V is TRBV6-1 and J is TRBJ2-7, with a weak D call TRBD1 (6 bases). The V and J ends lost 6 bases and 4 bases respectively, with 19 bases between them. This CDR3 is built from 15 residues. Per germline, CDR1 MNHNS and CDR2 SASEGT. CDR3 in amino acids: CASRGGTERIYEQYF. For the CDR3, the DNA is TGTGCCAGCAGAGGGGGAACGGAGAGGATATACGAGCAGTACTTC.

In this sample, this clonotype turned up many times. The chain combines TRBV5-1 with TRBJ1-1, with D maybe TRBD1 (6 bases). Trimming removed 2 bases at V and 4 bases at J, with 12 bases between. The V gene's germline CDR1 is SGHRS and CDR2 YFSETQ. This CDR3 region has 14 residues. CDR3 sequence reads: CASSFGTITTEAFF. The CDR3 coding sequence is TGCGCCAGCAGCTTTGGGACAATAACCACTGAAGCTTTCTTT.

This clonotype appeared many times. This could be a read error, since a much larger clone is one nucleotide away. The V call is TRBV6-1, the J call TRBJ2-7, with TRBD1 matching 9 bases. Germline loops: CDR1 MNHNS, CDR2 SASEGT. The CDR3 has 14 amino acids. CDR3 residues: CASSKGQGRYKQYF. The CDR3 nucleotides read TGTGCCAGCAGTAAGGGACAGGGACGCTACAAGCAGTACTTC.

Ten or more counts support this clonotype. V and J are TRBV12-3 or TRBV12-4 and TRBJ2-7; D not resolved. V shed 2 bases and J shed 3 bases, with 17 bases lying between them. This CDR3 has 16 residues. The CDR3 nucleotides read TGTGCCAGCAGTTTAATATATACGAGATTTAGCTACGAGCAGTACTTC. This encodes CASSLIYTRFSYEQYF.

This clonotype was picked up many times. The rearrangement uses TRBV30 and TRBJ1-2; D gene uncertain. CDR1 is GTSNPN, CDR2 SVGIG, per germline (reference sequence). The CDR3 spans 14 residues. V lost 2 bases and J 4 bases, leaving 14 bases between the germline ends. CDR3: CAWSTGTGFYGYTF. CDR3 bases: TGTGCCTGGAGTACGGGCACGGGCTTCTATGGCTACACCTTC.

This clonotype was observed many times. The chain combines TRBV12-3 or TRBV12-4 with TRBJ1-2; D is undetermined. The V and J ends lost 6 bases and 4 bases respectively, with 15 bases between them. The CDR3 has 14 amino acids. CDR3 nucleotides: TGTGCCAGCAGCCAAGAAGGGATCTTCTATGGCTACACCTTC. The encoded protein is CASSQEGIFYGYTF.

This clonotype was seen once. This rearrangement joins TRBV29-1 to TRBJ1-1; unclear D gene. The ends were cut back, 6 bases at V and 3 bases at J, with 11 bases in the middle. The CDR3 contains 12 residues. Per germline, CDR1 SQVTM and CDR2 ANQGSEA. The chain's CDR3 is CSVSRRDTEAFF. In nucleotides, the CDR3 is TGCAGCGTCTCAAGACGGGACACTGAAGCTTTCTTT.

At least ten counts were recorded for this clonotype. This chain uses TRBV6-5 with TRBJ1-1, with 7 bases matching TRBD1. CDR1 is MNHEY, CDR2 SVGAGI, per germline. The CDR3 runs 13 residues. V was clipped by 5 bases and J by 5 bases; unmatched bases: 5. The DNA for the CDR3 is TGTGCCAGCAGTACTACGACAGGGACTGAAGCTTTCTTT. As protein: CASSTTTGTEAFF.

This clonotype was found many times. The CDR3, as DNA: TGTGCCAGTAGGAAGGGGGCGCTTGGCTACACCTTC. It codes for CASRKGALGYTF. The chain carries TRBV19 and TRBJ1-2; 7 bases line up with TRBD1. Trimming took 6 bases from V and 7 from J; bases not matched to a gene: 5. Germline V gene lookup returns CDR1 LNHDA and CDR2 SQIVND (reference sequence). This CDR3 spans 12 amino acids.

The rearrangement joins TRBV19 to TRBJ2-5; no clear D. The CDR3 length is 14 residues. Trimming removed 1 base from V and 5 bases from J, with 11 bases in between. The germline CDR1 and CDR2 sequences are LNHDA and SQIVND (reference sequence). CDR3 bases: TGTGCCAGTAGTATAGCGGAAGGCTTGGAGACCCAGTACTTC. Translated, it gives CASSIAEGLETQYF.

This clonotype appeared many times. The chain links TRBV11-2 to TRBJ2-7; TRBD2 matches 9 bases. The CDR3 contains 14 residues. Looked up from germline, CDR1 is SGHAT and CDR2 is FQNNGV. V lost 2 bases and J lost 5; bases outside the gene matches: 4. CDR3 residues: CASSLWTSEDEQYF. CDR3 DNA sequence: TGTGCCAGCAGCTTATGGACTAGCGAGGACGAGCAGTACTTC.

At least ten counts were recorded for this clonotype. This chain connects TRBV9 to TRBJ1-2, with D hard to call. The CDR3 loop spans 13 amino acids. Germline V lookup: CDR1 SGDLS, CDR2 YYNGEE. Trimming removed 3 bases at V and 8 bases at J, with 14 bases between. CDR3 amino acids: CASSDPWLGGYTF. The CDR3 DNA sequence: TGTGCCAGCAGCGACCCGTGGCTAGGCGGCTACACCTTC.

A note on this clonotype: This could be a read error, since a much larger clone is one nucleotide away. The J gene is TRBJ1-2, the V gene TRBV30; no clear D. The CDR3 is made up of 13 amino acids. Per the germline V gene, CDR1 is GTSNPN and CDR2 is SVGIG (reference sequence). This chain's CDR3 is CAWKPKSTYGYAF. In DNA form, the CDR3 reads TGTGCCTGGAAACCTAAAAGCACCTATGGCTACGCCTTC.

This clonotype was seen many times. The chain is built from TRBV6-1 and TRBJ1-1, with D perhaps matching TRBD1 (5 bases). Germline V gene data show CDR1 as MNHNS and CDR2 as SASEGT. This CDR3 region has 11 residues. V was clipped by 7 bases and J by 4 bases, with 7 bases between them. As DNA, the CDR3 is TGTGCCAGCAATGGGGGCACTGAAGCTTTCTTT. This encodes CASNGGTEAFF.

This clonotype was counted at least ten times. V and J are TRBV2 and TRBJ1-2; tentatively, D is TRBD1 (5 bases). The V gene's germline CDR1 is SNHLY and CDR2 FYNNEI. The CDR3 covers 16 residues. Between the trimmed V and J ends, which lost 4 bases and 0 bases, there was a span of 15 bases. In nucleotides, the CDR3 is TGTGCCAGCAGTGGGGGGGGTTCTCCAGCTAACTATGGCTACACCTTC. This encodes CASSGGGSPANYGYTF.

This sequence joins TRBV12-3 or TRBV12-4 and TRBJ1-5, with 10 bases aligning to TRBD1. The V and J ends lost 6 bases and 7 bases, in that order; junction bases with no gene match: 9. The CDR3 spans 15 residues. The CDR3 protein is CASRADRGKDQPQHF. The CDR3 DNA reads TGTGCCAGCAGAGCGGACAGGGGGAAGGACCAGCCCCAGCATTTT.

The sample holds one count of this clonotype. In DNA, the CDR3 is TGTGCCAGCAGTGACGGGACACTTTCCTACGAGCAGTACTTC. Translation: CASSDGTLSYEQYF. The rearrangement joins TRBV6-1 to TRBJ2-7; perhaps TRBD1 as D (6 bases). The CDR3 runs to 14 residues. The V and J ends lost 3 bases and 1 base respectively, with 10 bases between them. The germline gives CDR1 MNHNS, CDR2 SASEGT.

In its sample, this clonotype was seen many times. This sequence joins TRBV14 and TRBJ1-3; D gene uncertain. CDR3 length: 13 residues. Trimming stripped 1 base from V and 4 bases from J, with 5 bases between. The germline CDR1 and CDR2 sequences are SGHDN and FVKESK. As DNA, the CDR3 is TGTGCCAGCAGCCAAGTCCAGGGAAACACCATATATTTT. Translating it yields CASSQVQGNTIYF.

In its sample, this clonotype was seen many times. This chain joins TRBV5-1 and TRBJ2-5; D might be TRBD2 (5 bases). With 3 bases removed from V and 5 bases from J, the gap between germline ends came to 20 bases. Germline CDR1 reads SGHRS; CDR2 reads YFSETQ. This CDR3 is built from 16 residues. The CDR3 loop reads CASSYSSRTRGETQYF. In nucleotides, the CDR3 is TGCGCCAGCAGCTATAGCTCAAGGACCCGGGGTGAGACCCAGTACTTC.

This clonotype was detected many times. CDR3 amino acids: CASSESGHGYTF. CDR3 bases: TGCGCCAGCAGTGAGTCTGGGCATGGCTACACCTTC. The chain employs TRBV10-2 and TRBJ1-2; D call uncertain. This CDR3 has 12 residues. V gave up 0 bases and J gave up 6 bases, with 5 bases separating them. Germline lookup yields CDR1 WSHSY and CDR2 SAAADI.

This clonotype showed up many times. V and J are TRBV4-1 and TRBJ2-5, with D possibly matching TRBD2 (5 bases). The germline V gene has CDR1 MGHRA and CDR2 YSYEKL. V gave up 1 base and J gave up 7 bases, with 10 bases separating them. This CDR3 has 13 residues. This CDR3 reads CASSQGSGGTQYF. In nucleotides, the CDR3 is TGCGCCAGCAGCCAAGGCAGCGGTGGGACCCAGTACTTC.

This clonotype has just a few counts. The V gene is TRBV2, the J gene TRBJ2-5; D call uncertain. This CDR3 contains 11 residues. Germline-derived CDR1 and CDR2 are SNHLY and FYNNEI. V was pared by 8 bases and J by 0 bases, with 4 bases between. DNA of the CDR3: TGTGCCAGCCTATACCAAGAGACCCAGTACTTC. Protein sequence: CASLYQETQYF.

This clonotype was found many times. This chain connects TRBV5-1 to TRBJ1-5; D not certain. This CDR3 contains 14 residues. Germline values: CDR1 SGHRS, CDR2 YFSETQ. The V end was cut by 0 bases, the J end by 9 bases, with 13 bases between. CDR3 bases: TGCGCCAGCAGCTTGGAACCATGGATCCCGCCCCAGCATTTT. Its translation: CASSLEPWIPPQHF.

This clonotype has a handful of counts. V is TRBV5-1 and J is TRBJ2-7; D is unresolved. Germline assignment: CDR1 SGHRS and CDR2 YFSETQ. The V end lost 1 base, the J end lost 2 bases, and 13 bases lay between the germline ends. This CDR3 spans 15 amino acids. CDR3 protein: CASSLYSTGPYEQYF. DNA of the CDR3: TGCGCCAGCAGCTTGTACTCCACGGGCCCCTACGAGCAGTACTTC.

This clonotype was found many times. The gene calls are TRBV20-1 and TRBJ1-2; TRBD1 might be the D (5 bases). Trimming removed 3 bases at V and 3 bases at J, with 14 bases between. Germline V gene lookup returns CDR1 DFQATT and CDR2 SNEGSKA (reference sequence). The CDR3 runs 14 residues. CDR3 sequence: CSASGRGTDYGYTF. The CDR3 region has the DNA TGCAGTGCTAGTGGTCGGGGGACGGACTATGGCTACACCTTC.

This clonotype was seen at least ten times. J is TRBJ2-7 and V is TRBV7-8; D gene uncertain. This CDR3 comprises 11 residues. Trimming removed 5 bases at V and 4 bases at J, with 6 bases between. Germline lookup yields CDR1 SGHVS and CDR2 FQNEAQ. CDR3 protein: CASSRHYEQYF. In DNA form, the CDR3 reads TGTGCCAGCAGCCGCCATTACGAGCAGTACTTC.

This clonotype was seen repeatedly, ten times or more. The chain links TRBV6-1 to TRBJ2-7, with D possibly being TRBD2 (5 bases). The germline V gene has CDR1 MNHNS and CDR2 SASEGT. Between the trimmed V and J ends, which lost 7 bases and 4 bases, there was a span of 14 bases. The CDR3 covers 13 residues. The CDR3 DNA reads as TGTGCCAGCACCGAGGGCACGTTGTACGAGCAGTACTTC. This codes for CASTEGTLYEQYF.

The rearrangement links TRBV6-1 to TRBJ1-5; 8 nucleotides match TRBD1. The germline CDR1 and CDR2 sequences are MNHNS and SASEGT. The J segment lost 5 bases and the V segment lost 4 bases, leaving 7 bases of the junction unmatched. The CDR3 totals 15 residues. CDR3 region: CASSVGRGLHQPQHF. The CDR3 DNA follows: TGTGCCAGCAGTGTCGGCAGGGGGCTGCATCAGCCCCAGCATTTT.

V and J are TRBV6-5 and TRBJ2-2, with D possibly matching TRBD1 (6 bases). With 2 bases removed from V and 2 bases from J, the gap between germline ends came to 9 bases. The CDR3 has 15 amino acids. Per germline, CDR1 MNHEY and CDR2 SVGAGI. The CDR3 nucleotides are TGTGCCAGCAGTTACGCAGGGGTCAACACCGGGGAGCTGTTTTTT. Translation gives CASSYAGVNTGELFF.